The rows below give T cell receptor beta chains drawn from one sample of a study of identical twins. TCRdb processed the 5' RACE reads anew with MiXCR; each CDR3 protein has one entry. The sample yields around 220,000 distinct CDR3 sequences, over 11% seen once. The material sequenced was memory (CD45RO+) T cells sorted from blood. The receptor source for this set is a young woman in good health. Each CDR3 is given with its conserved first and last residue. A D gene is named only where the DNA matches it firmly. The size of a clone is reported for some rows only, either as once, few or many, or as a class for expanded clones.

j_call: TRBJ1-1
v_call: TRBV20-1
d_call: TRBD1
clone_size: few
cdr3_aa: CSARARGSGGTEAFF
cdr3_nt: TGCAGTGCTAGAGCCCGAGGGTCAGGGGGGACTGAAGCTTTCTTT

j_call: TRBJ2-1
v_call: TRBV3-1
d_call: -
clone_size: -
cdr3_aa: CASSRAGQAREQFF
cdr3_nt: TGTGCCAGCAGCCGCGCGGGACAAGCTCGTGAGCAGTTCTTC

j_call: TRBJ2-7
v_call: TRBV7-2
d_call: -
clone_size: -
cdr3_aa: CASSLGGDGFYEQYF
cdr3_nt: TGTGCCAGCAGCTTAGGGGGGGACGGATTCTACGAGCAGTACTTC

j_call: TRBJ1-4
v_call: TRBV6-1
d_call: -
clone_size: many
cdr3_aa: CASSDPLRGNEKLFF
cdr3_nt: TGTGCCAGCAGTGACCCCCTACGAGGTAATGAAAAACTGTTTTTT

j_call: TRBJ1-5
v_call: TRBV11-1
d_call: -
clone_size: few
cdr3_aa: CASSLVSVGQISNQPQHF
cdr3_nt: TGTGCCAGCAGCTTAGTAAGTGTGGGGCAGATTAGCAATCAGCCCCAGCATTTT

j_call: TRBJ1-1
v_call: TRBV11-3
d_call: -
clone_size: few
cdr3_aa: CASSSIPLGSEAFF
cdr3_nt: TGTGCCAGCAGCTCCATCCCCTTAGGGTCTGAAGCTTTCTTT

j_call: TRBJ2-5
v_call: TRBV11-3
d_call: TRBD1
clone_size: few
cdr3_aa: CASSLGDRSQETQYF
cdr3_nt: TGTGCCAGCAGCTTAGGGGACAGATCTCAAGAGACCCAGTACTTC

j_call: TRBJ2-7
v_call: TRBV3-1
d_call: -
clone_size: few
cdr3_aa: CASSQGDPVYEQYF
cdr3_nt: TGTGCCAGCAGCCAAGGAGATCCGGTCTACGAGCAGTACTTC

j_call: TRBJ2-1
v_call: TRBV7-7
d_call: -
clone_size: few
cdr3_aa: CASASGQVGNEQFF
cdr3_nt: TGTGCCAGCGCCTCGGGACAAGTGGGCAATGAGCAGTTCTTC

j_call: TRBJ2-5
v_call: TRBV4-2
d_call: TRBD2
clone_size: -
cdr3_aa: CASSPNPRGGAAETQYF
cdr3_nt: TGTGCCAGCAGCCCGAACCCCCGCGGGGGGGCCGCAGAGACCCAGTACTTC

j_call: TRBJ1-1
v_call: TRBV10-2
d_call: -
clone_size: once
cdr3_aa: CASSRVSTNTEAFF
cdr3_nt: TGCGCCAGCAGTAGGGTTTCTACAAACACTGAAGCTTTCTTT

j_call: TRBJ2-3
v_call: TRBV7-2
d_call: TRBD2
clone_size: many
cdr3_aa: CASSRRLASDTQYF
cdr3_nt: TGTGCCAGCAGCCGACGACTAGCTTCAGATACGCAGTATTTT

j_call: TRBJ2-1
v_call: TRBV18
d_call: TRBD1
clone_size: few
cdr3_aa: CASSLTGASTGNNEQFF
cdr3_nt: TGTGCCAGCTCCCTCACAGGGGCCTCAACGGGAAACAATGAGCAGTTCTTC

j_call: TRBJ2-3
v_call: TRBV20-1
d_call: -
clone_size: -
cdr3_aa: CSAREKRDTQYF
cdr3_nt: TGCAGTGCTAGGGAAAAGAGGGATACGCAGTATTTT

j_call: TRBJ2-7
v_call: TRBV20-1
d_call: TRBD1
clone_size: -
cdr3_aa: CSAGTGEPYEQYF
cdr3_nt: TGCAGTGCTGGGACAGGGGAACCCTACGAGCAGTACTTC

j_call: TRBJ2-7
v_call: TRBV14
d_call: -
clone_size: many
cdr3_aa: CASSQEPRGEQYF
cdr3_nt: TGTGCCAGCAGCCAAGAACCCCGGGGCGAGCAGTACTTC

j_call: TRBJ1-1
v_call: TRBV20-1
d_call: TRBD1
clone_size: many
cdr3_aa: CSAVTGAPTEAFF
cdr3_nt: TGCAGTGCTGTGACAGGGGCCCCCACTGAAGCTTTCTTT

j_call: TRBJ1-5
v_call: TRBV20-1
d_call: -
clone_size: -
cdr3_aa: CSASSQGQPQHF
cdr3_nt: TGCAGTGCTAGTTCCCAAGGGCAGCCCCAGCATTTT

j_call: TRBJ2-4
v_call: TRBV20-1
d_call: TRBD1
clone_size: few
cdr3_aa: CSAVRGQNSNIQYF
cdr3_nt: TGCAGTGCAGTAAGGGGGCAGAACTCTAACATTCAGTACTTC

j_call: TRBJ1-2
v_call: TRBV20-1
d_call: TRBD1
clone_size: few
cdr3_aa: CSAPQPLQGVVGGYTF
cdr3_nt: TGCAGTGCTCCCCAACCCTTACAGGGGGTTGTTGGTGGCTACACCTTC

j_call: TRBJ2-7
v_call: TRBV6-1
d_call: -
clone_size: -
cdr3_aa: CASSPSSGSYEQYF
cdr3_nt: TGTGCCAGCAGTCCCAGTTCAGGTTCCTACGAGCAGTACTTC

j_call: TRBJ2-5
v_call: TRBV11-3
d_call: TRBD2
clone_size: -
cdr3_aa: CASSKRTSGSGRETQYF
cdr3_nt: TGTGCCAGCAGCAAACGGACTAGCGGGAGTGGGAGAGAGACCCAGTACTTC

j_call: TRBJ2-6
v_call: TRBV5-5
d_call: -
clone_size: few
cdr3_aa: CASSYAGQGSGANVLTF
cdr3_nt: TGTGCCAGCAGTTACGCCGGTCAGGGCTCTGGGGCCAACGTCCTGACTTTC

j_call: TRBJ2-3
v_call: TRBV4-3
d_call: TRBD2
clone_size: -
cdr3_aa: CASSQVLGLAGDTQYF
cdr3_nt: TGCGCCAGCAGCCAAGTCTTAGGACTAGCGGGAGATACGCAGTATTTT

j_call: TRBJ2-1
v_call: TRBV7-6
d_call: TRBD2
clone_size: few
cdr3_aa: CASSNKEGGLAGWSSYNEQFF
cdr3_nt: TGTGCCAGCAGCAATAAAGAGGGGGGACTAGCGGGCTGGAGCTCCTACAATGAGCAGTTCTTC

j_call: TRBJ1-1
v_call: TRBV4-2
d_call: -
clone_size: many
cdr3_aa: CASSQEWGEIARGTEAFF
cdr3_nt: TGTGCCAGCAGCCAAGAATGGGGCGAAATAGCGAGGGGCACTGAAGCTTTCTTT

j_call: TRBJ2-2
v_call: TRBV5-1
d_call: TRBD1
clone_size: -
cdr3_aa: CASARGTGASGTGELFF
cdr3_nt: TGCGCCAGCGCTCGCGGGACAGGGGCCTCGGGTACCGGGGAGCTGTTTTTT

j_call: TRBJ2-7
v_call: TRBV7-9
d_call: -
clone_size: -
cdr3_aa: CASSLLNEQYF
cdr3_nt: TGTGCCAGCAGCTTACTGAACGAGCAGTACTTC

j_call: TRBJ1-2
v_call: TRBV29-1
d_call: -
clone_size: many
cdr3_aa: CSVEQGPNYGYTF
cdr3_nt: TGCAGCGTTGAACAGGGACCAAACTATGGCTACACCTTC

j_call: TRBJ2-7
v_call: TRBV5-1
d_call: -
clone_size: many
cdr3_aa: CASSLNAVSSYEQYF
cdr3_nt: TGCGCCAGCAGCTTGAATGCGGTAAGCTCCTACGAGCAGTACTTC

j_call: TRBJ1-6
v_call: TRBV7-9
d_call: -
clone_size: few
cdr3_aa: CASSPDTYNSPLHF
cdr3_nt: TGTGCCAGCAGCCCGGACACTTATAATTCACCCCTCCACTTT

j_call: TRBJ2-1
v_call: TRBV7-9
d_call: TRBD2
clone_size: -
cdr3_aa: CASSPRPSGRFYNEQFF
cdr3_nt: TGTGCCAGCAGCCCGCGGCCTAGCGGGAGGTTTTACAATGAGCAGTTCTTC

j_call: TRBJ1-6
v_call: TRBV27
d_call: -
clone_size: -
cdr3_aa: CASSFETARNSPLHF
cdr3_nt: TGTGCCAGCAGTTTCGAGACGGCCCGGAATTCACCCCTCCACTTT

j_call: TRBJ2-1
v_call: TRBV12-3/TRBV12-4
d_call: -
clone_size: many
cdr3_aa: CASSLGRVGGQFF
cdr3_nt: TGTGCCAGCAGTTTGGGTCGGGTTGGAGGGCAGTTCTTC

j_call: TRBJ1-1
v_call: TRBV28
d_call: TRBD1
clone_size: few
cdr3_aa: CASSVGTGVTEAFF
cdr3_nt: TGTGCCAGCAGTGTTGGGACAGGGGTGACTGAAGCTTTCTTT

j_call: TRBJ1-1
v_call: TRBV7-2
d_call: -
clone_size: few
cdr3_aa: CASSRGHTYTEAFF
cdr3_nt: TGTGCCAGCAGCAGGGGTCACACCTACACTGAAGCTTTCTTT

j_call: TRBJ2-7
v_call: TRBV3-1
d_call: -
clone_size: -
cdr3_aa: CASSSGGGSAGYEQYF
cdr3_nt: TGTGCCAGCAGCTCTGGGGGCGGGAGTGCCGGCTACGAGCAGTACTTC

j_call: TRBJ2-3
v_call: TRBV10-2
d_call: -
clone_size: -
cdr3_aa: CAICKGRGGDTQYF
cdr3_nt: TGCGCCATCTGTAAGGGGAGAGGGGGAGATACGCAGTATTTT

j_call: TRBJ1-1
v_call: TRBV12-3/TRBV12-4
d_call: TRBD1
clone_size: many
cdr3_aa: CASSDGAGTGGTEAFF
cdr3_nt: TGTGCCAGCAGCGACGGGGCCGGGACAGGGGGCACTGAAGCTTTCTTT

j_call: TRBJ2-1
v_call: TRBV20-1
d_call: -
clone_size: many
cdr3_aa: CSAPHGAGWDNEQFF
cdr3_nt: TGCAGTGCACCCCATGGGGCAGGGTGGGACAATGAGCAGTTCTTC

j_call: TRBJ2-5
v_call: TRBV5-1
d_call: -
clone_size: few
cdr3_aa: CASSLAGVGETQYF
cdr3_nt: TGCGCCAGCAGCTTGGCAGGGGTCGGGGAGACCCAGTACTTC

j_call: TRBJ2-1
v_call: TRBV11-2
d_call: TRBD2
clone_size: few
cdr3_aa: CASSHPARGGQEQFF
cdr3_nt: TGTGCCAGCAGCCATCCCGCTAGGGGAGGGCAGGAGCAGTTCTTC

j_call: TRBJ2-7
v_call: TRBV20-1
d_call: -
clone_size: many
cdr3_aa: CSASPRGAYTYEQYF
cdr3_nt: TGCAGTGCTAGTCCCCGGGGGGCCTATACCTACGAGCAGTACTTC

j_call: TRBJ1-2
v_call: TRBV29-1
d_call: -
clone_size: few
cdr3_aa: CSARRESNYGYTF
cdr3_nt: TGCAGCGCCCGCCGGGAAAGTAACTATGGCTACACCTTC

j_call: TRBJ2-7
v_call: TRBV3-1
d_call: -
clone_size: few
cdr3_aa: CASSQVLDKQYF
cdr3_nt: TGTGCCAGCAGCCAAGTACTAGATAAGCAGTACTTC

j_call: TRBJ2-5
v_call: TRBV20-1
d_call: TRBD2
clone_size: few
cdr3_aa: CSARGSGGLQETQYF
cdr3_nt: TGCAGTGCTAGAGGAAGCGGGGGGTTACAAGAGACCCAGTACTTC

j_call: TRBJ1-2
v_call: TRBV28
d_call: -
clone_size: few
cdr3_aa: CASSRVGRGLYGYTF
cdr3_nt: TGTGCCAGCAGTAGGGTCGGGCGGGGTCTGTATGGCTACACCTTC

j_call: TRBJ1-1
v_call: TRBV10-3
d_call: -
clone_size: many
cdr3_aa: CAISGGQGAFF
cdr3_nt: TGTGCCATCAGTGGGGGCCAGGGGGCTTTCTTT

j_call: TRBJ1-2
v_call: TRBV6-1
d_call: TRBD1
clone_size: few
cdr3_aa: CASSTGQGGYGYTF
cdr3_nt: TGTGCCAGCAGTACAGGACAGGGGGGCTATGGCTACACCTTC

j_call: TRBJ2-1
v_call: TRBV20-1
d_call: TRBD2
clone_size: few
cdr3_aa: CSARDLLAGDNEQFF
cdr3_nt: TGCAGTGCTAGAGATCTCCTAGCGGGGGACAATGAGCAGTTCTTC

j_call: TRBJ2-1
v_call: TRBV5-6
d_call: TRBD2
clone_size: many
cdr3_aa: CASSPGGLAYNEQFF
cdr3_nt: TGTGCCAGCAGCCCTGGAGGACTAGCCTACAATGAGCAGTTCTTC

j_call: TRBJ2-7
v_call: TRBV20-1
d_call: -
clone_size: few
cdr3_aa: CSARDRGLHYEQYF
cdr3_nt: TGCAGTGCTAGAGACAGGGGCCTCCACTACGAGCAGTACTTC

j_call: TRBJ2-7
v_call: TRBV5-1
d_call: -
clone_size: few
cdr3_aa: CASSLLGGEVYEQYF
cdr3_nt: TGCGCCAGCAGCTTGCTAGGGGGAGAGGTTTACGAGCAGTACTTC

j_call: TRBJ2-1
v_call: TRBV4-1
d_call: TRBD1
clone_size: once
cdr3_aa: CASSQTGDNEQFF
cdr3_nt: TGCGCCAGCAGCCAGACAGGGGACAATGAGCAGTTCTTC

j_call: TRBJ2-7
v_call: TRBV7-2
d_call: -
clone_size: few
cdr3_aa: CASRDSGTGTYEQYF
cdr3_nt: TGTGCCAGCAGGGACTCCGGGACGGGGACCTACGAGCAGTACTTC